Shown below are 24 T cell receptor beta chains from a single sample sequenced in a study of CD8+ T cells in alopecia areata. Extraction and reverse transcription of RNA yielded cDNA as the sequencing template. Assay used: immunoSEQ multiplex PCR; TCRdb lists only in-frame clones, some missing. The sample consists of about 150,000 clones, approximately 65% of them appearing once. Sequenced input: CD8+ T cells sorted from blood. The receptor set was obtained from a human donor in good health.

This clone occurred a few times. The chain is built from TRBV29-1 and TRBJ2-5; the match to TRBD1 covers 7 bases. The closer fit of TRBJ2-7 to the DNA end suggests the J call may be wrong. The CDR3 totals 12 residues. Germline values: CDR1 SQVTM, CDR2 ANQGSEA. This CDR3 reads CSVGDSSYEQYF. The CDR3 nucleotides read TGCAGCGTTGGGGACAGCTCCTACGAGCAGTACTTC.

The gene calls are TRBV6-5 and TRBJ2-3; no clear D. V lost 4 bases to trimming and J lost 6 bases, with 5 bases between them. The CDR3 contains 11 residues. Germline assignment: CDR1 MNHEY and CDR2 SVGAGI. The CDR3 DNA follows: TGTGCCAGCAGTTCCCGCGATACGCAGTATTTT. Translation gives CASSSRDTQYF.

The chain is built from TRBV12-5 and TRBJ2-7; a possible D gene is TRBD2 (5 bases). The germline gives CDR1 LGHNT, CDR2 FRNRAP. There are 15 residues in the CDR3. The V gene lost 5 bases and the J gene lost 5 bases, with 19 bases spanning the gap. CDR3 loop: CASGLPRRLVDEQYF. CDR3 bases: TGTGCTAGTGGTCTCCCACGGAGGCTTGTTGACGAGCAGTACTTC.

The V and J genes are TRBV25-1 and TRBJ2-7; D gene unclear. With 2 bases removed from V and 5 bases from J, the gap between germline ends came to 1 base. The V gene's germline CDR1 is MGHDK and CDR2 SYGVNS. The CDR3 is made up of 10 amino acids. The CDR3 protein is CASSEDEQYF. The CDR3 coding sequence is TGTGCCAGCAGTGAAGACGAGCAGTACTTC.

The chain combines TRBV12-5 with TRBJ1-2, with D hard to call. V dropped 4 bases and J dropped 5 bases, with 20 bases sitting between them. This CDR3 comprises 16 residues. Per germline, CDR1 LGHNT and CDR2 FRNRAP. CDR3 residues: CASGSKGSTGNYGYTF. CDR3 sequence (DNA): TGTGCTAGTGGTTCGAAAGGGTCCACGGGCAATTATGGCTACACCTTC.

The chain links TRBV27 to TRBJ2-7; D not certain. V dropped 0 bases and J dropped 2 bases, with 11 bases sitting between them. This CDR3 spans 15 amino acids. CDR1 MNHEY and CDR2 SMNVEV come from the germline V gene (reference sequence). CDR3: CASSLSGSSAYEQYF. The CDR3 bases are TGTGCCAGCAGTTTATCGGGCAGTTCGGCCTACGAGCAGTACTTC.

In the case of this clone: Other DNA variants within this sample encode the same CDR3. The rearrangement uses TRBV7-6 and TRBJ2-7; 14 bases align to TRBD2. The trim removed 5 bases at V and 0 bases at J, leaving 3 bases unmatched. CDR1 is SGHVS, CDR2 FNYEAQ, per germline. The CDR3 spans 16 residues. CDR3 region: CASSLGTSGSSYEQYF. The DNA of the CDR3 is TGTGCCAGCAGCCTGGGGACTAGCGGGAGCTCCTACGAGCAGTACTTC.

This chain links TRBV5-1 with TRBJ2-1; D is unclear. CDR1 is SGHRS, CDR2 YFSETQ, per germline. With 7 bases removed from V and 2 bases from J, the gap between germline ends came to 22 bases. This CDR3 has 17 residues. DNA for the CDR3: TGCGCCAGCGGACGTATGGGATCCTACTACACCTACAATGAGCAGTTCTTC. This encodes CASGRMGSYYTYNEQFF. Full variable domain (rest looked up from reference TRBV5-1 and TRBJ2-1): KAGVTQTPRYLIKTRGQQVTLSCSPISGHRSVSWYQQTPGQGLQFLFEYFSETQRNKGNFPGRFSGRQFSNSRSEMNVSTLELGDSALYLCASGRMGSYYTYNEQFFGPGTRLTVL.

This clone turned up a few times. The rearrangement joins TRBV10-3 to TRBJ2-7; 7 bases match TRBD1. Trimming removed 8 bases from V and 6 bases from J; junction bases left unmatched: 7. The V gene's germline CDR1 is ENHRY and CDR2 SYGVKD. This CDR3 region has 12 residues. The CDR3 protein is CAIGQDRSEQYF. DNA for the CDR3: TGTGCCATCGGACAGGACCGAAGCGAGCAGTACTTC.

This chain joins TRBV5-6 and TRBJ2-2; 7 nucleotides match TRBD2. The ends lost 6 bases at V and 7 bases at J; junction bases unmatched: 3. Per germline, CDR1 SGHDT and CDR2 YYEEEE. The CDR3 contains 12 residues. In DNA form, the CDR3 reads TGTGCCAGCAAGAGCGGGAACGGGGAGCTGTTTTTT. It specifies CASKSGNGELFF.

The chain joins TRBV6-4 to TRBJ2-1; D gene ambiguous. From germline, CDR1 is MRHNA and CDR2 SNTAGT. The CDR3 sequence is 11 residues long. V was shortened by 6 bases and J by 7 bases, with 7 bases between the two germline ends. The CDR3 DNA reads TGTGCCAGCAGCCCCCCGAATGAGCAGTTCTTC. It codes for CASSPPNEQFF.

The V gene is TRBV7-2, the J gene TRBJ1-1; D gene unclear. Germline V gene lookup returns CDR1 SGHTA and CDR2 FQGNSA. The CDR3 is 14 amino acids. Between the trimmed V and J ends, which lost 1 base and 0 bases, there was a span of 6 bases. The CDR3, as DNA: TGTGCCAGCAGCTTAGTCCTGCTGAACACTGAAGCTTTCTTT. Its translation: CASSLVLLNTEAFF.

The V gene is TRBV19, the J gene TRBJ1-5; 7 bases are a match to TRBD1. From germline, CDR1 is LNHDA and CDR2 SQIVND (reference sequence). The CDR3 runs to 18 residues. Germline trimming cut 5 bases from V and 0 bases from J; bases unmatched to any gene: 13. The CDR3, as DNA: TGTGCCAGTAGTCCTCCCGGGACAGTTTTACTTAGCAATCAGCCCCAGCATTTT. It specifies CASSPPGTVLLSNQPQHF.

This clone occurred a few times. The V gene is TRBV23-1, the J gene TRBJ1-1, with 10 bases lining up with TRBD1. TRBV23-1 is annotated as an ORF whose role is uncertain. The V and J ends lost 4 bases and 9 bases, in that order; junction bases with no gene match: 2. CDR3 size: 12 residues. In DNA, the CDR3 is TGCGCCAGCAGTCCCGACAGGGGGCAAGCTTTCTTT. Amino acids: CASSPDRGQAFF.

This clone was observed a few times. This chain links TRBV9 with TRBJ1-3, with no clear D. This CDR3 comprises 15 residues. V shed 0 bases and J shed 0 bases, with 7 bases lying between them. Germline lookup yields CDR1 SGDLS and CDR2 YYNGEE. As DNA, the CDR3 is TGTGCCAGCAGCGTAGATATCGGCTCTGGAAACACCATATATTTT. Protein sequence: CASSVDIGSGNTIYF.

The chain uses TRBV11-2 and TRBJ2-4; possibly TRBD1 or TRBD2 for D (5 bases each). CDR3 length: 13 residues. V lost 10 bases, J lost 6 bases, and 16 bases lay in between. Looked up from germline, CDR1 is SGHAT and CDR2 is FQNNGV. The CDR3 region is CATSAGTVNIQYF. CDR3 in DNA: TGTGCCACTTCCGCAGGGACGGTAAACATTCAGTACTTC.

The chain couples TRBV15 to TRBJ2-2, with 7 bases lining up with TRBD1. The CDR3 has 16 residues. Germline lookup yields CDR1 LNHNV and CDR2 YYDKDF (reference sequence). V was clipped by 1 base and J by 0 bases; unmatched bases: 2. CDR3 loop: CATSRVGTANTGELFF. CDR3 DNA: TGTGCCACCAGCAGAGTGGGGACAGCGAACACCGGGGAGCTGTTTTTT. Full variable domain (missing parts from reference TRBV15 and TRBJ2-2): DAMVIQNPRYQVTQFGKPVTLSCSQTLNHNVMYWYQQKSSQAPKLLFHYYDKDFNNEADTPDNFQSRRPNTSFCFLDIRSPGLGDTAMYLCATSRVGTANTGELFFGEGSRLTVL.

The J gene is TRBJ1-2, the V gene TRBV23-1; no clear D gene. TRBV23-1 is reported as an ORF; its role is uncertain. The V gene lost 2 bases and the J gene lost 1 base, with 11 bases spanning the gap. The CDR3 runs 15 residues. For the CDR3, the DNA is TGCGCCAGCAGTCAACCTAAGTGGTTTAACTATGGCTACACCTTC. Amino acids: CASSQPKWFNYGYTF.

This chain links TRBV2 with TRBJ2-7; D remains unclear. Looked up from germline, CDR1 is SNHLY and CDR2 is FYNNEI. With 8 bases removed from V and 3 bases from J, the gap between germline ends came to 23 bases. The CDR3 sequence is 16 residues long. The CDR3 coding sequence is TGTGCCAGCGTTGAGTTAGGTGGGCTAAAGGGCTACGAGCAGTACTTC. Its protein is CASVELGGLKGYEQYF.

The rearrangement joins TRBV29-1 to TRBJ2-1; 8 bases map to TRBD2. The CDR3 length is 13 residues. Per germline, CDR1 SQVTM and CDR2 ANQGSEA. J lost 6 bases, V lost 7 bases, and 8 bases had no gene match. CDR3 DNA sequence: TGCAGCGCTGCGGGACTAGTGAGCAATGAGCAGTTCTTC. Translation gives CSAAGLVSNEQFF.

This chain uses TRBV29-1 with TRBJ2-2, with a weak D call TRBD2 (5 bases). Trimming left V 7 bases short and J 5 bases short, with 17 bases between. The V gene's germline CDR1 is SQVTM and CDR2 ANQGSEA. CDR3 length equals 14 residues. The CDR3 region is CSDWDRGFTGELFF. CDR3 bases: TGCAGCGATTGGGATCGGGGTTTTACCGGGGAGCTGTTTTTT.

A few counts support this clone. This sequence joins TRBV6-5 and TRBJ1-1; 7 bases are a match to TRBD1. Germline V gene data show CDR1 as MNHEY and CDR2 as SVGAGI. The J segment lost 5 bases and the V segment lost 6 bases, leaving 9 bases of the junction unmatched. The CDR3 contains 14 residues. CDR3 protein: CASRLRQGRTEAFF. The CDR3 DNA reads TGTGCCAGCAGGCTTCGACAGGGAAGGACTGAAGCTTTCTTT.

Only one count was recorded for this clone. V usage is TRBV4-2 and J usage is TRBJ2-7; 10 nucleotides match TRBD1. V lost 0 bases to trimming and J lost 1 base; unmatched junction nucleotides: 6. The CDR3 runs to 17 residues. The V gene's germline CDR1 is LGHNA and CDR2 YNFKEQ. The CDR3 loop is CASSQDADRGISYEQYF. Here the CDR3 DNA reads TGTGCCAGCAGCCAAGACGCGGACAGGGGGATTTCCTACGAGCAGTACTTC.

V is TRBV30 and J is TRBJ1-1; the D is unclear. V was shortened by 4 bases and J by 4 bases, with 13 bases between the two germline ends. Germline assignment: CDR1 GTSNPN and CDR2 SVGIG (reference sequence). This CDR3 is built from 13 residues. The CDR3 protein is CAWMGGRGTEAFF. The CDR3 DNA reads as TGTGCCTGGATGGGAGGGCGCGGCACTGAAGCTTTCTTT.